This TCR beta chain stems from a study of vaccination and CD4 T cells after COVID-19. Study details: Under 10 convalescent patients had mild and one had severe PCR-confirmed SARS-CoV-2 disease.

MiXCR was run by TCRdb on the PCR reads, yielding one entry per CDR3 protein. The sample contains 25,000 to 35,000 distinct CDR3 sequences, about 49% of which appear only once. Germline loops: CDR1 MRHNA, CDR2 SNTAGT. V trimming: 0 bases; J trimming: 2 bases; junction bases outside the gene matches: 2. This CDR3 has 15 amino acids. As to time point: late sampling 161 to 241 days after vaccination in a few convalescent patients. This specimen consisted of CD4+ T cells from blood, obtained about 7 months after SARS-CoV-2 vaccination. The chain couples TRBV6-4 to TRBJ2-7; 9 nucleotides line up with TRBD2. This receptor was taken from a human donor who had recovered from COVID-19. The CDR3 region is CASSDSTSGTYEQYF. Here the CDR3 DNA reads TGTGCCAGCAGTGACTCGACTAGCGGAACCTACGAGCAGTACTTC.